The 17 T cell receptor beta chains in this list originate from one sample, sequenced in a study of breast tumors, draining lymph nodes, adjacent tissues. Breast cancer patients provided tissue from their axillary draining lymph nodes. MiXCR, applied by TCRdb to the multiplex PCR reads, yields one record per CDR3 protein. This table has about 200,000 distinct CDR3 sequences, 30% to 40% appearing once. Material: axillary lymph node tissue. The receptors originated from a female donor with breast cancer. Some clones in this sample may be carry-over from other donors' samples.

This clonotype has a count of ten or more. The rearrangement uses TRBV5-6 and TRBJ1-6, with D possibly being TRBD1 (6 bases). Germline lookup yields CDR1 SGHDT and CDR2 YYEEEE. The CDR3 runs 16 residues. Trimming pared 1 base from V and 8 bases from J, leaving 16 bases between. CDR3 DNA: TGTGCCAGCAGCTTGAGACAGGCCGGGGACCATTCACCCCTCCACTTT. Protein: CASSLRQAGDHSPLHF.

The CDR3 DNA reads TGCAGCGTATCAGGGGGCTACACCTTC. Protein product: CSVSGGYTF. The chain uses TRBV29-1 and TRBJ1-2, with a tentative D call TRBD1 (5 bases). The germline V gene has CDR1 SQVTM and CDR2 ANQGSEA. This CDR3 comprises 9 residues. V dropped 6 bases and J dropped 8 bases, with 7 bases sitting between them.

Ten or more counts support this clonotype. The chain has TRBV2 and TRBJ1-5; D call uncertain. Between the trimmed V and J ends, which lost 2 bases and 8 bases, there was a span of 7 bases. The CDR3 spans 12 residues. Looked up from germline, CDR1 is SNHLY and CDR2 is FYNNEI. The CDR3 protein is CASSELSEPQHF. The CDR3 bases are TGTGCCAGCAGTGAACTCAGTGAGCCCCAGCATTTT.

Of note for this clonotype: One junction end does not reproduce the germline sequence, and a read error may be involved. The chain uses TRBV7-7 and TRBJ2-7; 10 bases align to TRBD1. The CDR3 has 19 residues. Per the germline V gene, CDR1 is SSHAT and CDR2 is FNYEAQ (reference sequence). CDR3 coding DNA: TGTGCTAGCAGCTACCCGGGGACAGGGGCCTCGACAGGGTCATCCGAGCAGTACTTC. This sequence encodes CASSYPGTGASTGSSEQYF.

There are many counts of this clonotype. V and J are TRBV5-1 and TRBJ1-4; TRBD1 might be the D (5 bases). Trimming removed 5 bases at V and 3 bases at J, with 11 bases between. Germline V CDR1 and CDR2: SGHRS, YFSETQ. This CDR3 contains 14 residues. The CDR3 DNA reads TGCGCCAGCAGTCGGGGGGAACCTAATGAAAAACTGTTTTTT. This sequence encodes CASSRGEPNEKLFF. The full variable domain, in which reference TRBV5-1 and TRBJ1-4 provide the parts outside the CDR3, is KAGVTQTPRYLIKTRGQQVTLSCSPISGHRSVSWYQQTPGQGLQFLFEYFSETQRNKGNFPGRFSGRQFSNSRSEMNVSTLELGDSALYLCASSRGEPNEKLFFGSGTQLSVL.

At least ten counts were recorded for this clonotype. The chain recombines TRBV4-1 with TRBJ2-3; 14 bases line up with TRBD2. Germline V gives CDR1 MGHRA, CDR2 YSYEKL. J gave up 0 bases and V 4 bases, and 3 bases lay outside the gene matches. The CDR3 covers 17 residues. The CDR3 DNA follows: TGCGCCAGCAGCCCCCGACTAGCGGGGGGGAGCACAGATACGCAGTATTTT. Its protein product is CASSPRLAGGSTDTQYF.

The V and J genes are TRBV24-1 and TRBJ2-3, with 8 bases identical to TRBD2. The CDR3 sequence is 16 residues long. The V and J ends lost 3 bases and 2 bases, in that order; junction bases with no gene match: 6. Germline values: CDR1 KGHDR, CDR2 SFDVKD. The CDR3 reads CATSDAWREATDTQYF. The CDR3 DNA sequence: TGTGCCACCAGTGATGCGTGGCGGGAGGCCACAGATACGCAGTATTTT.

This clonotype was detected many times. The chain carries TRBV6-5 and TRBJ1-2, with TRBD1 matching over 9 bases. The length of the CDR3 is 13 residues. With V trimmed by 4 bases and J by 7 bases, 4 bases remained unmatched. In germline, CDR1 is MNHEY, CDR2 SVGAGI. CDR3 amino acids: CASSWDRVSGYTF. CDR3 bases: TGTGCCAGCAGTTGGGACAGGGTTAGTGGCTACACCTTC.

Regarding this clonotype: It may be a read error: a sequence one base away is much more abundant. The chain carries TRBV2 and TRBJ1-5, with D tentatively TRBD1 (6 bases). Germline loops: CDR1 SNHLY, CDR2 FYNNEI. This CDR3 spans 15 amino acids. CDR3 in amino acids: CAGSEGGLSNQPQHF. The CDR3 DNA is TGTGCCGGCAGTGAAGGGGGATTGAGCAATCAGCCCCAGCATTTT.

This clonotype was seen a few times. A much larger clone differs from this one at a single base, so this may be a read error. In this CDR3 the conserved last residue, phenylalanine or tryptophan, is missing, so a read error is likely. This chain links TRBV14 with TRBJ1-2; D remains ambiguous. Trimming shortened V by 1 base and J by 10 bases, and 13 bases separated the two germline ends. This CDR3 has 13 amino acids. Germline CDR1 and CDR2: SGHDN and FVKESK. In DNA form, the CDR3 reads TGTGCCAGCAGCCAAGGCCCCGCAATCTTCTACACCTCC. Protein product: CASSQGPAIFYTS.

This clonotype was counted at least ten times. The chain couples TRBV20-1 to TRBJ2-1; D unresolved. V was shortened by 3 bases and J by 0 bases, with 15 bases between the two germline ends. The CDR3 covers 16 residues. Looked up from germline, CDR1 is DFQATT and CDR2 is SNEGSKA (reference sequence). The DNA of the CDR3 is TGCAGTGCTAGGAAAAGATTGGGATACTCCTACAATGAGCAGTTCTTC. It yields the protein CSARKRLGYSYNEQFF.

This clonotype was seen a handful of times. The V gene is TRBV6-6, the J gene TRBJ2-7; D may be TRBD2 (7 bases). This CDR3 contains 14 residues. From germline, CDR1 is MNHNY and CDR2 SVGAGI (reference sequence). Trimming left V 6 bases short and J 4 bases short, with 16 bases between. CDR3 residues: CASRRVRGGYEQYF. The DNA of the CDR3 is TGTGCCAGCAGGCGGGTGAGGGGGGGGTACGAGCAGTACTTC.

This clonotype was detected ten times or more. This sequence joins TRBV29-1 and TRBJ2-5, with 12 bases identical to TRBD2. CDR1 is SQVTM and CDR2 is ANQGSEA in the germline V gene. V gave up 0 bases and J gave up 4 bases; unmatched junction bases: 12. This CDR3 is built from 18 residues. As DNA, the CDR3 is TGCAGCGTTGAAGATCTTCGGCTAGCGGGGGGGGCTCCAGAGACCCAGTACTTC. Amino acids: CSVEDLRLAGGAPETQYF. Variable domain in full (rest from reference TRBV29-1 and TRBJ2-5): SAVISQKPSRDICQRGTSLTIQCQVDSQVTMMFWYRQQPGQSLTLIATANQGSEATYESGFVIDKFPISRPNLTFSTLTVSNMSPEDSSIYLCSVEDLRLAGGAPETQYFGPGTRLLVL.

In regard to this clonotype: A clone one base away is much larger, so this may be a read error. V usage is TRBV9 and J usage is TRBJ2-1; D is uncertain. The CDR3 is made up of 15 amino acids. Trimming removed 0 bases from V and 9 bases from J, with 16 bases in between. Germline V gives CDR1 SGDLS, CDR2 YYNGEE. The CDR3 loop is CASSVGQTRNGEQFF. The DNA of the CDR3 is TGTGCCAGCAGCGTAGGTCAGACAAGGAATGGTGAGCAGTTCTTC.

As regards this clonotype: A junction end diverges from the germline sequence, so it may reflect a read error. The V gene is TRBV5-1, the J gene TRBJ1-2; 8 nucleotides align to TRBD1. The CDR3 is 15 amino acids. CDR1 and CDR2 from the germline V gene are SGHRS and YFSETQ. Here the CDR3 reads CASSSGAGGDYGYTF. DNA of the CDR3: TGTGCCAGCAGCTCGGGGGCAGGGGGCGACTATGGCTACACCTTC.

Many counts were recorded for this clonotype. Mismatch with germline at one junction end may stem from a read error. The V call is TRBV5-1, the J call TRBJ2-2, with 7 nucleotides matching TRBD2. Per the germline V gene, CDR1 is SGHRS and CDR2 is YFSETQ. This CDR3 has 15 amino acids. This CDR3 is CASSLGRANTGELFF. Written as DNA, the CDR3 is TGTGCCAGCAGCTTGGGGAGGGCGAACACCGGGGAGCTGTTTTTT. Together with reference TRBV5-1 and TRBJ2-2, the CDR3 gives the full variable domain: KAGVTQTPRYLIKTRGQQVTLSCSPISGHRSVSWYQQTPGQGLQFLFEYFSETQRNKGNFPGRFSGRQFSNSRSEMNVSTLELGDSALYLCASSLGRANTGELFFGEGSRLTVL.

Concerning this clonotype itself: Given a much more abundant clone one base away, this may be a read error. V gene TRBV4-1 combines with J gene TRBJ1-4; perhaps TRBD1 as D (6 bases). The germline CDR1 and CDR2 sequences are MGHRA and YSYEKL. The CDR3 is made up of 16 amino acids. CDR3 in amino acids: CAGSQGGTATNEKLFF. The CDR3 bases are TGCGCCGGCAGCCAAGGGGGAACAGCAACTAATGAAAAACTGTTTTTT.